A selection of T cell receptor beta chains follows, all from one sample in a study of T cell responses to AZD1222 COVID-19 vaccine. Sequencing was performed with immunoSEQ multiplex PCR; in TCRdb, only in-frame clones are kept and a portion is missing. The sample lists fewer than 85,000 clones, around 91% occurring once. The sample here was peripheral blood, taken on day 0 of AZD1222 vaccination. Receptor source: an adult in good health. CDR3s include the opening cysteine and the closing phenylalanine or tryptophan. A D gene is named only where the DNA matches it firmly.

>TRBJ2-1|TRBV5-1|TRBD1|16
CASSLGGQGFGDEQFF
TGCGCCAGCAGCTTGGGGGGACAGGGGTTCGGGGATGAGCAGTTCTTC
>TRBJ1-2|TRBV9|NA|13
CASSAGSHYGYTF
TGTGCCAGCAGCGCGGGGAGCCACTATGGCTACACCTTC
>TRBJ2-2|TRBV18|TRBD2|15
CASSPMTSGTGELFF
TGTGCCAGCTCACCGATGACTAGCGGCACCGGGGAGCTGTTTTTT
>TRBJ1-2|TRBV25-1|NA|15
CASSEPQESYYGYTF
TGTGCCAGCAGTGAACCCCAGGAATCCTACTATGGCTACACCTTC
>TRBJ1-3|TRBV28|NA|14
CASSFLGTGNTIYF
TGTGCCAGCAGTTTTTTAGGGACTGGAAACACCATATATTTT
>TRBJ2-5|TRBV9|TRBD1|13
CASSGQGPETQYF
TGTGCCAGCAGCGGACAGGGTCCAGAGACCCAGTACTTC
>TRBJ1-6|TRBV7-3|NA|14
CASSLTNIGSPLHF
TGTGCCAGCAGCTTAACCAATATCGGCTCACCCCTCCACTTT
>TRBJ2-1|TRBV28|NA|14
CASSDLTDYNEQFF
TGTGCCAGCAGTGATTTGACAGACTACAATGAGCAGTTCTTC
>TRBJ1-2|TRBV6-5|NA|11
CASEGYGGYTF
TGTGCCAGCGAGGGATACGGTGGCTACACCTTC
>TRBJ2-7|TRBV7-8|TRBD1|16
CASSLGGQGLPYEQYF
TGTGCCAGCAGCTTAGGGGGACAGGGATTACCCTACGAGCAGTACTTC
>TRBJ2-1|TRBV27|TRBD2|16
CASSLSGLAGANEQFF
TGTGCCAGCAGTTTATCTGGGCTAGCGGGAGCCAATGAGCAGTTCTTC
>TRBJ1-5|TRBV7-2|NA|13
CASSLGARQPQHF
TGTGCCAGCAGCTTAGGGGCGCGTCAGCCCCAGCATTTT
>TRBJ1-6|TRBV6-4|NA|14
CASSETGRYSPLHF
TGTGCCAGCAGTGAGACCGGGCGATATTCACCCCTCCACTTT
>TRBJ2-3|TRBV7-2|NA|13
CASSLNLGDTQYF
TGTGCCAGCAGCTTAAATCTTGGAGATACGCAGTATTTT